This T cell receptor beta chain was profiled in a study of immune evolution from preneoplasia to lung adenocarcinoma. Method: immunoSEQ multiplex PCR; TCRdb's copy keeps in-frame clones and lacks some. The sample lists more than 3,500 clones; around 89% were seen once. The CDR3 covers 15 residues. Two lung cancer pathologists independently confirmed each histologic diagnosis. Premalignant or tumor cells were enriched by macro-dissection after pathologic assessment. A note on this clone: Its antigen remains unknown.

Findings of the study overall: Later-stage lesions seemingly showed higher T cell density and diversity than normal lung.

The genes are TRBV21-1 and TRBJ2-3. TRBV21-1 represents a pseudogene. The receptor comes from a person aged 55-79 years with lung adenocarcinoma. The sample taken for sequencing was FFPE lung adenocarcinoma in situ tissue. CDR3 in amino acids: CASSKEGPRTDTQYF. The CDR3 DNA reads TGTGCCAGCAGCAAAGAGGGACCTCGCACAGATACGCAGTATTTT.